The clone carrying this TCR beta chain was seen ten or more times. Its antigen is not identified. This sample is drawn from a study of read filtering for tumor transcriptome and immune sequencing. Study background: Whole-transcriptome libraries were prepared after DNase treatment. Notes on the study in general: Sorted CD138-negative bone marrow cells were not purified T cells.

The library was built from roughly 400 ng RNA with molecular barcoded adaptors for alpha/delta and beta/gamma chains. TCRdb reprocessed the reads via MiXCR and lists one record per CDR3 protein. The table shows some 50,000 distinct CDR3 sequences, with around 21% occurring only once. Germline trimming cut 5 bases from V and 4 bases from J; bases unmatched to any gene: 10. Germline CDR1 and CDR2: SGHVS and FNYEAQ. This CDR3 comprises 16 residues. The chain recombines TRBV7-6 with TRBJ2-2; 7 nucleotides align to TRBD1. The TCR was taken from a donor aged 40 or over with multiple myeloma. The sequenced sample consisted of a population of CD138-negative cells sorted from bone marrow. CDR3 sequence (DNA): TGTGCCAGCAGCCCCAGGGGGTCAGGAACCACCGGGGAGCTGTTTTTT. It codes for CASSPRGSGTTGELFF.